This T cell receptor beta chain was recorded in a study of OX40 agonist ivuxolimab in advanced cancers. Study-wide background: Two cutaneous melanoma patients and one hepatocellular carcinoma patient, three in all, had partial responses.

This clone was picked up one time. Antigen specificity is unknown. The same CDR3 is also encoded by other DNA sequences in this sample. V lost 0 bases and J 7 bases, leaving 4 bases between the germline ends. The CDR3 loop spans 11 amino acids. Per germline, CDR1 GTSNPN and CDR2 SVGIG (reference sequence). General study results and limits: Fewer expanded clones were found on average in CD4+ than in CD8+ T cells. Blood T cells, both CD4+ and CD8+, expanded clonally by week 6 at 0.1 to 3.0 mg/kg.

TCRdb's table, derived via immunoSEQ multiplex PCR, lists solely in-frame clones and lacks some. The sample includes roughly 83,000 clones, about 90% of them seen just once. Individuals having autoimmune disease history or systemic immunosuppression were not enrolled. The sample was CD4+ or CD8+ T cells sorted from blood, taken in a trial of the OX40 agonist ivuxolimab. This chain joins TRBV30 and TRBJ2-1; D not certain. This receptor was taken from an adult with an advanced solid tumor such as melanoma, head and neck, liver or kidney cancer. The CDR3, as DNA: TGTGCCTGGAGTGTCCTTAATGAGCAGTTCTTC. Translating gives CAWSVLNEQFF.